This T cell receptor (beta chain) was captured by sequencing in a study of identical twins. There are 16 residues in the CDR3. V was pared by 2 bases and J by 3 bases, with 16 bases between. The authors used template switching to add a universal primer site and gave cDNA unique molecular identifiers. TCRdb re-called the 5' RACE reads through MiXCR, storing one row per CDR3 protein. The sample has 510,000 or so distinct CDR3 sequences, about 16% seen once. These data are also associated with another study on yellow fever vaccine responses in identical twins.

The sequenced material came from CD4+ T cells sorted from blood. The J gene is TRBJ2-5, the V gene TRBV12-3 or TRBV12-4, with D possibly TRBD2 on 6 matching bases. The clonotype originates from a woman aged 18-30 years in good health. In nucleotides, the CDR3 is TGTGCCAGCAGTTTATCTCCGGGGACTGGAAAAGAGACCCAGTACTTC. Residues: CASSLSPGTGKETQYF.